The 14 T cell receptor beta chains below were found in one sample sequenced in a study of T-cell reconstitution after alpha-beta-depleted transplantation in children. Unique molecular identifiers were used in preparing the TCRbeta library. Via MiXCR, TCRdb re-called the PCR reads, giving one row per CDR3 protein. Of a few hundred thousand distinct CDR3 sequences in the sample, under 13% were seen once. The sequences come from PBMCs, collected before TCRalphabeta/CD19-depleted stem cell transplant. The receptors shown here come from a child younger than two with acute myeloid leukemia, due to receive a stem cell transplant.

Comment on this clonotype: With a much larger clone just one base away, this may be a read error. The gene calls are TRBV6-2 or TRBV6-3 and TRBJ2-3; D is unresolved. The germline V gene has CDR1 MNHEY and CDR2 SVGEGT. The CDR3 covers 13 residues. CDR3 nucleotide sequence: TGTGCCGGCAGTTATGGCGGACCAGATACGCAGTATTTT. Amino acid sequence: CAGSYGGPDTQYF.

There are a few counts of this clonotype. This CDR3 is CASSLVVGPYYNEQFF. The CDR3, as DNA: TGCGCCAGCAGCTTGGTCGTGGGACCTTACTACAATGAGCAGTTCTTC. V gene TRBV5-1 combines with J gene TRBJ2-1; D may match TRBD1 or TRBD2 (5 bases each). The CDR3 covers 16 residues. V lost 0 bases and J lost 3, with 13 bases in between. Germline CDR1 is SGHRS and CDR2 is YFSETQ. Looking up the rest from reference TRBV5-1 and TRBJ2-1 gives the full variable domain: KAGVTQTPRYLIKTRGQQVTLSCSPISGHRSVSWYQQTPGQGLQFLFEYFSETQRNKGNFPGRFSGRQFSNSRSEMNVSTLELGDSALYLCASSLVVGPYYNEQFFGPGTRLTVL.

This clonotype has ten or more counts. V and J are TRBV5-8 and TRBJ2-7; D may be TRBD1 (6 bases). V lost 0 bases, J lost 3 bases, and 10 bases lay in between. The CDR3 sequence is 14 residues long. Per germline, CDR1 SGHTS and CDR2 YDEGEE. CDR3 coding DNA: TGTGCCAGCAGCTTGGCAGGGGCCGTCTACGAGCAGTACTTC. The encoded protein is CASSLAGAVYEQYF.

This clonotype was found many times. Its ends do not fully match the called genes, so a read error is possible. The genes are TRBV7-6 and TRBJ2-2, with D perhaps matching TRBD2 (5 bases). The CDR3 extends over 14 amino acids. Germline V gene lookup returns CDR1 SGHVS and CDR2 FNYEAQ. The CDR3 spells CASSLVGDTGELFF. The CDR3 nucleotides read TGCGCCAGCAGCTTGGTCGGGGACACCGGGGAGCTGTTTTTT. Filled out from reference TRBV7-6 and TRBJ2-2, the complete variable domain reads GAGVSQSPRYKVTKRGQDVALRCDPISGHVSLYWYRQALGQGPEFLTYFNYEAQQDKSGLPNDRFSAERPEGSISTLTIQRTEQRDSAMYRCASSLVGDTGELFFGEGSRLTVL.

With respect to this clonotype: This may be a read error, as it is one base from a much larger clone. This rearrangement joins TRBV4-3 to TRBJ2-7, with D uncertain. The ends were cut back, 1 base at V and 3 bases at J, with 13 bases in the middle. This CDR3 has 15 amino acids. Germline CDR1 and CDR2: LGHNA and YSLEER. DNA of the CDR3: TGCGCCAGCAGCCAAGTAGTGGAGAGCTTCTACGAGCAGTACTTC. Its protein is CASSQVVESFYEQYF.

In this sample, this clonotype turned up many times. V and J are TRBV15 and TRBJ2-7, with a possible D match to TRBD1 (5 bases). Trimming left V 1 base short and J 2 bases short, with 12 bases between. Germline V gene data show CDR1 as LNHNV and CDR2 as YYDKDF (reference sequence). This CDR3 spans 15 amino acids. CDR3: CATSRVQGAAYEQYF. CDR3 nucleotides: TGTGCCACCAGCAGAGTACAAGGGGCGGCCTACGAGCAGTACTTC.

This clonotype was observed a few times. In nucleotides, the CDR3 is TGTGCCAGCAGGCCTCTACGGCGCGGTGCCGAGGCGGGCACAGATACGCAGTATTTT. This codes for CASRPLRRGAEAGTDTQYF. The chain links TRBV6-1 to TRBJ2-3, with D hard to call. Trimming shortened V by 6 bases and J by 1 base, and 26 bases separated the two germline ends. This CDR3 is 19 amino acids long. Looked up from germline, CDR1 is MNHNS and CDR2 is SASEGT.

The V and J genes are TRBV10-3 and TRBJ2-7; tentative D call: TRBD2 (5 bases). Germline V CDR1 and CDR2: ENHRY, SYGVKD. The CDR3 covers 11 residues. Trimming stripped 11 bases from V and 4 bases from J, with 12 bases between. CDR3 sequence: CASRAEYEQYF. The DNA for the CDR3 is TGTGCCTCGCGGGCCGAGTACGAGCAGTACTTC.

There are many counts of this clonotype. This chain uses TRBV10-3 with TRBJ2-7; 7 bases agree with TRBD2. The V gene's germline CDR1 is ENHRY and CDR2 SYGVKD. The CDR3 contains 16 residues. The ends lost 0 bases at V and 7 bases at J; junction bases unmatched: 12. CDR3 in amino acids: CAISESPRELSGEQYF. For the CDR3, the DNA is TGTGCCATCAGTGAGTCCCCGCGGGAGCTCTCGGGGGAGCAGTACTTC.

In this sample, this clonotype turned up many times. The chain carries TRBV27 and TRBJ2-7, with D perhaps matching TRBD1 or TRBD2 (5 bases each). This CDR3 is built from 14 residues. Germline V lookup: CDR1 MNHEY, CDR2 SMNVEV (reference sequence). V lost 2 bases to trimming and J lost 4 bases, with 12 bases between them. CDR3 loop: CASSLRDPPYEQYF. CDR3 sequence (DNA): TGTGCCAGCAGTTTAAGGGACCCCCCGTACGAGCAGTACTTC.

This clonotype was detected many times. The chain joins TRBV3-1 to TRBJ2-7; D is tentatively TRBD1 or TRBD2 (5 bases each). Germline-derived CDR1 and CDR2 are LGHDT and YNNKEL (reference sequence). The CDR3 contains 18 residues. The germline V and J ends were trimmed by 2 bases and 8 bases, with 28 bases remaining between them. The CDR3 coding sequence is TGTGCCAGCAGCCAAATACCCGGGGCCCGGGTCGTCCTAAACCAGCAGTACTTC. It yields the protein CASSQIPGARVVLNQQYF.

This clonotype appeared many times. The chain carries TRBV5-1 and TRBJ2-6, with D perhaps matching TRBD2 (7 bases). The germline V gene encodes CDR1 SGHRS and CDR2 YFSETQ. Trimming pared 4 bases from V and 2 bases from J, leaving 13 bases between. The CDR3 is made up of 16 amino acids. For the CDR3, the DNA is TGCGCCAGCAGCGACACAGGGAGGGCTGGGGCCAACGTCCTGACTTTC. Protein: CASSDTGRAGANVLTF. The full variable domain, completed using reference TRBV5-1 and TRBJ2-6, is KAGVTQTPRYLIKTRGQQVTLSCSPISGHRSVSWYQQTPGQGLQFLFEYFSETQRNKGNFPGRFSGRQFSNSRSEMNVSTLELGDSALYLCASSDTGRAGANVLTFGAGSRLTVL.

This clonotype was recorded many times. This chain uses TRBV10-3 with TRBJ1-4; D is undetermined. Germline-derived CDR1 and CDR2 are ENHRY and SYGVKD. The CDR3 is made up of 12 amino acids. The V end lost 10 bases, the J end lost 8 bases, and 14 bases lay between the germline ends. CDR3 residues: CATGVGGEKLFF. The CDR3 nucleotides are TGTGCCACCGGCGTTGGCGGGGAAAAACTGTTTTTT.

This clonotype was seen repeatedly, ten times or more. This rearrangement joins TRBV30 to TRBJ2-3; D not resolved. The ends were cut back, 0 bases at V and 3 bases at J, with 7 bases in the middle. The CDR3 is 13 residues long. CDR1 is GTSNPN and CDR2 is SVGIG in the germline V gene (reference sequence). The CDR3, as DNA: TGTGCCTGGAGTGTAACGTTAACAGATACGCAGTATTTT. This codes for CAWSVTLTDTQYF.